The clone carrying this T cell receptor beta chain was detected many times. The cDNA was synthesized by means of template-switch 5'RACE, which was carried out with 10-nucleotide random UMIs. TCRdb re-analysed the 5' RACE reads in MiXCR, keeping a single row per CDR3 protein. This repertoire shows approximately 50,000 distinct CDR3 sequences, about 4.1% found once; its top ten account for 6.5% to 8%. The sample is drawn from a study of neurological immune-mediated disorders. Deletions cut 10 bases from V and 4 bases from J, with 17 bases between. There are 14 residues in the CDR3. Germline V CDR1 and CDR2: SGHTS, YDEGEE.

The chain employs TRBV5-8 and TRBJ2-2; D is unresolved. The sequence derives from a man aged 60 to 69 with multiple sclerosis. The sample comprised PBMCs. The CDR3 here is CASFALPLTGELFF. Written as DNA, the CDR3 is TGTGCCTCCTTCGCGCTACCGCTCACCGGGGAGCTGTTTTTT.